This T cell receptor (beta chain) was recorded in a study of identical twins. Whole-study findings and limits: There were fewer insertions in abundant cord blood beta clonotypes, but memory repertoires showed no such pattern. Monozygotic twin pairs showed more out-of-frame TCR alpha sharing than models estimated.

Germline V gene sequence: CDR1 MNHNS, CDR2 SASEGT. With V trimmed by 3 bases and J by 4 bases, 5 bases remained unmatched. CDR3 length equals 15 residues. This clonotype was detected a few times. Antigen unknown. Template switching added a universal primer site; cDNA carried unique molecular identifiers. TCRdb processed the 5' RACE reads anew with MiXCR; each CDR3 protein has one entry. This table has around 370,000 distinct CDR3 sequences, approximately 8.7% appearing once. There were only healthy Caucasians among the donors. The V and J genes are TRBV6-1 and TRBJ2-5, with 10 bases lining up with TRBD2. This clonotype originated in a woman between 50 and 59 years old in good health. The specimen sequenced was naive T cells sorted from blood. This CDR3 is CASSDPAGGAETQYF. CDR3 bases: TGTGCCAGCAGTGACCCAGCGGGAGGGGCAGAGACCCAGTACTTC.